These T cell receptor beta chains were read from a single sample in a study of CD4 T cells in relation to SARS-CoV-2 and coronaviruses. Sequenced by immunoSEQ multiplex PCR; TCRdb stores in-frame clones only, minus some. The sample has tens of thousands of clones, over 75% seen once. Sequences were obtained from memory CD4+ T cells from PBMCs. Receptors originate from an adult with COVID-19. Each CDR3 is given with its conserved first and last residue. D genes are given only for firm matches. Clone size is not always given. Where it is, it says once, few, many or a class for expanded clones.

clone_size: few; d_call: TRBD2; j_call: TRBJ2-7; v_call: TRBV19; cdr3_aa: CATDSGGAFGEQYF; cdr3_nt: TGTGCCACCGATAGCGGGGGGGCCTTCGGCGAGCAGTACTTC
clone_size: once; d_call: -; j_call: TRBJ1-1; v_call: TRBV15; cdr3_aa: CATSRRDGMNTEAFF; cdr3_nt: TGTGCCACCAGCAGAAGGGACGGCATGAACACTGAAGCTTTCTTT
clone_size: -; d_call: TRBD1; j_call: TRBJ2-5; v_call: TRBV7-7; cdr3_aa: CASSSDRVGKTQYF; cdr3_nt: TGTGCTAGCAGCTCCGACAGGGTTGGGAAGACCCAGTACTTC
clone_size: -; d_call: TRBD2; j_call: TRBJ2-1; v_call: TRBV7-9; cdr3_aa: CASSSPGRPKQFF; cdr3_nt: TGTGCCAGCAGCTCCCCCGGGAGGCCGAAGCAGTTCTTC
clone_size: -; d_call: -; j_call: TRBJ2-6; v_call: TRBV19; cdr3_aa: CASSIRGAGANVLTF; cdr3_nt: TGTGCCAGTAGTATCCGAGGAGCTGGGGCCAACGTCCTGACTTTC
clone_size: once; d_call: TRBD1; j_call: TRBJ2-2; v_call: TRBV5-1; cdr3_aa: CASKGTANTGELFF; cdr3_nt: TGCGCCAGCAAAGGGACAGCGAACACCGGGGAGCTGTTTTTT
clone_size: -; d_call: -; j_call: TRBJ1-1; v_call: TRBV6-2/TRBV6-3; cdr3_aa: CASSYTNRVNAFF; cdr3_nt: TGTGCCAGCAGTTACACGAACAGGGTCAACGCTTTCTTT
clone_size: -; d_call: -; j_call: TRBJ2-7; v_call: TRBV6-5; cdr3_aa: CASSYSTGWEQYF; cdr3_nt: TGTGCCAGCAGTTACTCGACTGGGTGGGAGCAGTACTTC
clone_size: -; d_call: -; j_call: TRBJ1-5; v_call: TRBV28; cdr3_aa: CASSLGGWQPQHF; cdr3_nt: TGTGCCAGCAGTTTGGGGGGATGGCAGCCCCAGCATTTT
clone_size: -; d_call: -; j_call: TRBJ2-7; v_call: TRBV7-2; cdr3_aa: CASSADNEQYF; cdr3_nt: TGTGCCAGCAGCGCGGACAACGAGCAGTACTTC
clone_size: -; d_call: TRBD2; j_call: TRBJ2-1; v_call: TRBV7-9; cdr3_aa: CASGYSGGVYNEQFF; cdr3_nt: TGTGCCAGCGGATATAGCGGGGGGGTCTACAATGAGCAGTTCTTC
clone_size: -; d_call: TRBD1; j_call: TRBJ1-2; v_call: TRBV15; cdr3_aa: CATSREGRGDGYTF; cdr3_nt: TGTGCCACCAGCAGAGAAGGCAGGGGGGATGGCTACACCTTC
clone_size: few; d_call: -; j_call: TRBJ1-6; v_call: TRBV15; cdr3_aa: CATSRGQSISSLHF; cdr3_nt: TGTGCCACCAGCAGAGGCCAGAGTATTTCCTCCCTCCACTTT
clone_size: -; d_call: -; j_call: TRBJ2-3; v_call: TRBV5-1; cdr3_aa: CASSLAVGSTDTQYF; cdr3_nt: TGCGCCAGCAGCTTGGCCGTCGGGAGCACAGATACGCAGTATTTT
clone_size: few; d_call: TRBD1; j_call: TRBJ1-2; v_call: TRBV29-1; cdr3_aa: CSTLQGAVAGYTF; cdr3_nt: TGCAGCACCCTACAGGGGGCAGTGGCTGGCTACACCTTC
clone_size: -; d_call: -; j_call: TRBJ2-7; v_call: TRBV25-1; cdr3_aa: CASRSSGVEQYF; cdr3_nt: TGTGCCAGCAGGTCCTCGGGGGTCGAGCAGTACTTC
clone_size: once; d_call: -; j_call: TRBJ2-2; v_call: TRBV5-1; cdr3_aa: CASSLYGGNTGELFF; cdr3_nt: TGCGCCAGCAGCTTGTACGGAGGGAACACCGGGGAGCTGTTTTTT
clone_size: -; d_call: -; j_call: TRBJ1-3; v_call: TRBV19; cdr3_aa: CASTRPVPSGNTIYF; cdr3_nt: TGTGCCAGTACGCGCCCCGTCCCCTCTGGAAACACCATATATTTT
clone_size: once; d_call: TRBD1; j_call: TRBJ2-3; v_call: TRBV5-8; cdr3_aa: CASSRLDRAADTQYF; cdr3_nt: TGTGCCAGCAGCCGCCTCGACAGGGCCGCAGATACGCAGTATTTT
clone_size: -; d_call: TRBD2; j_call: TRBJ2-4; v_call: TRBV3-1/TRBV3-2; cdr3_aa: CASSPNGLAGGRIQYF; cdr3_nt: TGTGCCAGCAGCCCGAATGGACTAGCGGGGGGGCGCATTCAGTACTTC
clone_size: -; d_call: -; j_call: TRBJ1-2; v_call: TRBV29-1; cdr3_aa: CSVGGVGGYTF; cdr3_nt: TGCAGCGTTGGGGGTGTGGGGGGCTACACTTTC
clone_size: -; d_call: -; j_call: TRBJ1-1; v_call: TRBV7-2; cdr3_aa: CASSFGVETEAFF; cdr3_nt: TGTGCCAGCAGCTTCGGGGTTGAAACTGAAGCTTTCTTT
clone_size: -; d_call: TRBD1; j_call: TRBJ1-2; v_call: TRBV6-6; cdr3_aa: CASSSKGTGHSGYTF; cdr3_nt: TGTGCCAGCAGTTCAAAAGGGACAGGCCATAGTGGCTACACCTTC
clone_size: -; d_call: TRBD1; j_call: TRBJ2-1; v_call: TRBV6-5; cdr3_aa: CASRDRGRDNEQFF; cdr3_nt: TGTGCCAGCCGAGACAGGGGAAGGGATAATGAGCAGTTCTTC
clone_size: once; d_call: TRBD1; j_call: TRBJ1-2; v_call: TRBV5-1; cdr3_aa: CASRPTGGNVPTLNGYTF; cdr3_nt: TGCGCCAGCAGACCGACAGGGGGGAATGTCCCGACTTTGAATGGCTACACCTTC
clone_size: -; d_call: TRBD1; j_call: TRBJ2-5; v_call: TRBV5-1; cdr3_aa: CASSLDSLRDRVETQYF; cdr3_nt: TGCGCCAGCAGCTTGGATTCCCTTCGGGACAGAGTCGAGACCCAGTACTTC
clone_size: -; d_call: -; j_call: TRBJ1-1; v_call: TRBV7-2; cdr3_aa: CASSPREGGTEAFF; cdr3_nt: TGTGCCAGCAGCCCTCGGGAGGGAGGCACTGAAGCTTTCTTT
clone_size: -; d_call: -; j_call: TRBJ2-7; v_call: TRBV19; cdr3_aa: CASSMSVTYEQYF; cdr3_nt: TGTGCCAGTAGTATGTCTGTTACCTACGAGCAGTACTTC
clone_size: -; d_call: TRBD1; j_call: TRBJ1-2; v_call: TRBV7-2; cdr3_aa: CASSQDRGYGYTF; cdr3_nt: TGTGCCAGCAGCCAAGACAGGGGGTATGGCTACACCTTC
clone_size: -; d_call: TRBD1; j_call: TRBJ1-1; v_call: TRBV7-8; cdr3_aa: CASSALPGTGRRRAAEAFF; cdr3_nt: TGTGCCAGCAGCGCCTTACCCGGGACAGGGCGTCGAAGAGCGGCTGAAGCTTTCTTT
clone_size: -; d_call: -; j_call: TRBJ1-4; v_call: TRBV4-1; cdr3_aa: CASSQEGLPGGEKLFF; cdr3_nt: TGCGCCAGCAGCCAAGAGGGGCTCCCCGGGGGTGAAAAACTGTTTTTT
clone_size: -; d_call: -; j_call: TRBJ1-1; v_call: TRBV6-2/TRBV6-3; cdr3_aa: CASSRANTEAFF; cdr3_nt: TGTGCCAGCAGTCGGGCGAACACTGAAGCTTTCTTT
clone_size: -; d_call: TRBD1; j_call: TRBJ2-5; v_call: TRBV5-1; cdr3_aa: CASRDYRGRQETQYF; cdr3_nt: TGCGCCAGCAGAGACTACAGGGGGCGTCAAGAGACCCAGTACTTC